The 18 T cell receptor beta chains below were found in one sample sequenced in a study of blood T cell repertoires in COVID-19. Libraries were prepared by immunoSEQ multiplex PCR; TCRdb keeps only in-frame clonotypes and omits some of them. The table records around 130,000 clones, about 75% of them present only once. The sequencing input was peripheral blood. The receptors come from a man older than 75 with acute or convalescent COVID-19.

The chain uses TRBV5-1 and TRBJ2-1, with 7 bases identical to TRBD1. With V trimmed by 0 bases and J by 2 bases, 2 bases remained unmatched. The V gene's germline CDR1 is SGHRS and CDR2 YFSETQ. The CDR3 runs 15 residues. This chain's CDR3 is CASSLAGGAYNEQFF. DNA of the CDR3: TGCGCCAGCAGCTTGGCAGGGGGAGCCTACAATGAGCAGTTCTTC.

The chain combines TRBV10-3 with TRBJ1-6, with 10 bases fitting TRBD1. V shed 5 bases, J shed 6 bases, and the junction held 4 bases outside the gene matches. Germline CDR1 is ENHRY and CDR2 is SYGVKD. The CDR3 runs 15 residues. CDR3 nucleotides: TGTGCCATCAGTAAGGACAGGGGGTTTAATTCACCCCTCCACTTT. Amino acid sequence: CAISKDRGFNSPLHF.

This clone was seen only a few times. The CDR3 DNA reads TGTGCCAGCAGTGCCGGGACCTACAATGAGCAGTTCTTC. Translated: CASSAGTYNEQFF. The J gene is TRBJ2-1, the V gene TRBV2, with TRBD2 as a possible D gene (5 bases). The V gene's germline CDR1 is SNHLY and CDR2 FYNNEI. The V end was cut by 4 bases, the J end by 2 bases, with 6 bases between. The CDR3 has 13 residues. The full variable domain, completed using reference TRBV2 and TRBJ2-1, is EPEVTQTPSHQVTQMGQEVILRCVPISNHLYFYWYRQILGQKVEFLVSFYNNEISEKSEIFDDQFSVERPDGSNFTLKIRSTKLEDSAMYFCASSAGTYNEQFFGPGTRLTVL.

The CDR3 sequence: CASSPTASYGYTF. The CDR3 region has the DNA TGTGCCAGCAGTCCGACAGCCTCCTATGGCTACACCTTC. This chain uses TRBV12-3 or TRBV12-4 with TRBJ1-2, with a weak D call TRBD1 (5 bases). This CDR3 contains 13 residues. The V gene lost 5 bases and the J gene lost 4 bases, with 11 bases spanning the gap.

The gene calls are TRBV6-5 and TRBJ2-2, with 7 nucleotides matching TRBD1. The trim removed 10 bases at V and 2 bases at J, leaving 7 bases unmatched. The germline CDR1 and CDR2 sequences are MNHEY and SVGAGI. The CDR3 length is 14 residues. Here the CDR3 reads CAIRHRGNTGELFF. For the CDR3, the DNA is TGTGCCATCCGACACAGGGGAAACACCGGGGAGCTGTTTTTT.

This clone was observed a few times. CDR3 amino acids: CASSQSRSGVTDTQYF. CDR3 sequence (DNA): TGCGCCAGCAGTCAAAGCCGCTCCGGGGTGACAGATACGCAGTATTTT. This chain joins TRBV23-1 and TRBJ2-3, with D perhaps matching TRBD2 (5 bases). TRBV23-1 counts as an open reading frame of uncertain function. Trimming stripped 2 bases from V and 3 bases from J, with 15 bases between. The CDR3 totals 16 residues.

The V and J genes are TRBV19 and TRBJ2-7; a weak D match, TRBD1 (6 bases). The germline V gene encodes CDR1 LNHDA and CDR2 SQIVND (reference sequence). Trimming removed 5 bases from V and 0 bases from J, with 8 bases in between. The CDR3 runs to 13 residues. The CDR3 region is CASSYRVSYEQYF. The DNA for the CDR3 is TGTGCCAGTAGTTACAGGGTCTCCTACGAGCAGTACTTC.

This chain connects TRBV5-6 to TRBJ1-3; 7 nucleotides align to TRBD1. Germline V lookup: CDR1 SGHDT, CDR2 YYEEEE. The V segment lost 4 bases and the J segment 8 bases; nucleotides outside the gene matches: 9. The CDR3 runs to 14 residues. The CDR3 loop is CASSLRQGGDTIYF. The DNA for the CDR3 is TGTGCCAGCAGCCTGCGACAGGGCGGCGACACCATATATTTT. Complete variable domain (other parts from reference TRBV5-6 and TRBJ1-3): DAGVTQSPTHLIKTRGQQVTLRCSPKSGHDTVSWYQQALGQGPQFIFQYYEEEERQRGNFPDRFSGHQFPNYSSELNVNALLLGDSALYLCASSLRQGGDTIYFGEGSWLTVV.

Many counts were recorded for this clone. The chain combines TRBV28 with TRBJ2-7, with 13 positions matching TRBD2. The germline V gene encodes CDR1 MDHEN and CDR2 SYDVKM. CDR3 length: 17 residues. With V trimmed by 2 bases and J by 5 bases, 9 bases remained unmatched. CDR3 nucleotide sequence: TGTGCCAGCAGTTTAGGAGGACTAGCGGGGGAGCGGCACGAGCAGTACTTC. This sequence encodes CASSLGGLAGERHEQYF.

This clone was recorded once. This chain links TRBV7-2 with TRBJ2-5; a weak D match, TRBD2 (6 bases). The V gene lost 5 bases and the J gene lost 5 bases, with 15 bases spanning the gap. The germline CDR1 and CDR2 sequences are SGHTA and FQGNSA. This CDR3 spans 14 amino acids. In DNA, the CDR3 is TGTGCCAGCAGCGCCACCCCTGCGGGGGAGACCCAGTACTTC. It encodes CASSATPAGETQYF.

In its sample, this clone was seen a few times. The rearrangement uses TRBV28 and TRBJ2-7; 7 bases map to TRBD1. V was pared by 5 bases and J by 3 bases, with 4 bases of the junction left unmatched. Germline V gene lookup returns CDR1 MDHEN and CDR2 SYDVKM. The CDR3 is 13 residues long. This CDR3 reads CASSLGTVYEQYF. CDR3 bases: TGTGCCAGCAGTCTGGGGACAGTCTACGAGCAGTACTTC.

This clone has just one count. The chain employs TRBV15 and TRBJ2-7, with a possible D match to TRBD2 (7 bases). The germline V gene has CDR1 LNHNV and CDR2 YYDKDF (reference sequence). V dropped 5 bases and J dropped 3 bases, with 17 bases sitting between them. The CDR3 is 15 amino acids. The CDR3 nucleotides are TGTGCCACCAGCTTCCGTGGCGGGGGCTTCTACGAGCAGTACTTC. This sequence encodes CATSFRGGGFYEQYF.

The rearrangement joins TRBV11-2 to TRBJ2-7; D is undetermined. This CDR3 region has 12 residues. Germline CDR1 SGHAT, CDR2 FQNNGV. The ends were cut back, 1 base at V and 6 bases at J, with 7 bases in the middle. The CDR3 sequence: CASSLGTGEQYF. CDR3 nucleotides: TGTGCCAGCAGCTTAGGAACGGGCGAGCAGTACTTC.

This clone was observed once. The rearrangement joins TRBV6-1 to TRBJ1-4; TRBD1 is a possible D gene (6 bases). Germline V gene data show CDR1 as MNHNS and CDR2 as SASEGT. Trimming took 0 bases from V and 8 from J, leaving 10 bases between them. The CDR3 consists of 14 residues. CDR3 DNA: TGTGCCAGCAGTGAAGCGGGGGCGAGAGAAAAACTGTTTTTT. This encodes CASSEAGAREKLFF.

V gene TRBV4-1 combines with J gene TRBJ2-7; 12 positions agree with TRBD1. CDR1 MGHRA and CDR2 YSYEKL come from the germline V gene. V gave up 0 bases and J gave up 7 bases; unmatched junction bases: 7. The CDR3 totals 16 residues. DNA of the CDR3: TGCGCCAGCAGCCAAGATCCGGGACAGGGGGCGCGGGAGCAGTACTTC. It codes for CASSQDPGQGAREQYF.

The rearrangement uses TRBV18 and TRBJ2-7; D is perhaps TRBD2 (6 bases). Germline CDR1 and CDR2: KGHSH and LQKENI. This CDR3 comprises 18 residues. Trimming left V 2 bases short and J 2 bases short, with 22 bases between. Here the CDR3 reads CASSPTFVGTGVTYEQYF. CDR3 coding DNA: TGTGCCAGCTCACCAACATTTGTAGGGACGGGAGTAACCTACGAGCAGTACTTC.

The V call is TRBV11-2, the J call TRBJ2-5; D not resolved. The CDR3 runs 13 residues. The V and J ends lost 5 bases and 1 base respectively, with 8 bases between them. Germline V gene data show CDR1 as SGHAT and CDR2 as FQNNGV. CDR3 loop: CASSINTQETQYF. CDR3 DNA sequence: TGTGCCAGCAGCATCAACACCCAAGAGACCCAGTACTTC. The whole variable domain, remainder taken from reference TRBV11-2 and TRBJ2-5, is EAGVAQSPRYKIIEKRQSVAFWCNPISGHATLYWYQQILGQGPKLLIQFQNNGVVDDSQLPKDRFSAERLKGVDSTLKIQPAKLEDSAVYLCASSINTQETQYFGPGTRLLVL.

The J gene is TRBJ2-3, the V gene TRBV6-2 or TRBV6-3; TRBD1 aligns across 8 bases. V lost 6 bases and J lost 2; bases outside the gene matches: 10. CDR1 MNHEY and CDR2 SVGEGT come from the germline V gene. The CDR3 covers 16 residues. The CDR3 DNA sequence: TGTGCCAGCAGCCCCTCGGACAGGGTCCTCACAGATACGCAGTATTTT. Translating it yields CASSPSDRVLTDTQYF.